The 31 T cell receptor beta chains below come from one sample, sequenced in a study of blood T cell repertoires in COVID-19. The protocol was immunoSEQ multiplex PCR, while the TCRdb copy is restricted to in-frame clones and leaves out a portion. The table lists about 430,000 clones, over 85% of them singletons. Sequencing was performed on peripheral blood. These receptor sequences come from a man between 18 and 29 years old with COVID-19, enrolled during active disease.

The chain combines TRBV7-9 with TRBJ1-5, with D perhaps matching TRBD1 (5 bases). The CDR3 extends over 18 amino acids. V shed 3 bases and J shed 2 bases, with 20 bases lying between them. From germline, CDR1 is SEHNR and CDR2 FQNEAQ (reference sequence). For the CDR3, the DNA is TGTGCCAGCAGCTTGGGCTATGGGGGGGGAGAAGGCAATCAGCCCCAGCATTTT. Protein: CASSLGYGGGEGNQPQHF.

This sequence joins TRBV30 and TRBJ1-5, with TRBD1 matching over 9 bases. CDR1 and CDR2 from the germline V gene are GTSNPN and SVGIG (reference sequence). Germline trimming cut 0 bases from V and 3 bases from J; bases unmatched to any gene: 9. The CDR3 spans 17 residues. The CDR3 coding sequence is TGTGCCTGGAGTGTACAGGGGGCAGGGGATCCCAATCAGCCCCAGCATTTT. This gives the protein CAWSVQGAGDPNQPQHF.

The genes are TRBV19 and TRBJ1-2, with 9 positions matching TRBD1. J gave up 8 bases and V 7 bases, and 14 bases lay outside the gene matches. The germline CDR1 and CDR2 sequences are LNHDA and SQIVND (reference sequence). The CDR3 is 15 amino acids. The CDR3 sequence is CASNFRTGDRAGYTF. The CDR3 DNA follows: TGTGCCAGTAATTTCCGGACAGGGGATCGGGCGGGCTACACCTTC.

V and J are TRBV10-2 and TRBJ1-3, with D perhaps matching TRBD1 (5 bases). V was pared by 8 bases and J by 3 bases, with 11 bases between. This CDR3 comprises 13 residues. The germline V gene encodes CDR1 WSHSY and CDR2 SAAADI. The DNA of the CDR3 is TGCGCCAGCGGCGGGGGACTTGGAAACACCATATATTTT. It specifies CASGGGLGNTIYF.

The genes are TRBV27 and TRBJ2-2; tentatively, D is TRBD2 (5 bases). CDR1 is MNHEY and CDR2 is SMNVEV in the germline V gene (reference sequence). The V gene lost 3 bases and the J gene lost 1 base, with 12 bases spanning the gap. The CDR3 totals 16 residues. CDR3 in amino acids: CASSFLARGNTGELFF. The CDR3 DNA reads TGTGCCAGCAGTTTTTTAGCCCGGGGGAACACCGGGGAGCTGTTTTTT.

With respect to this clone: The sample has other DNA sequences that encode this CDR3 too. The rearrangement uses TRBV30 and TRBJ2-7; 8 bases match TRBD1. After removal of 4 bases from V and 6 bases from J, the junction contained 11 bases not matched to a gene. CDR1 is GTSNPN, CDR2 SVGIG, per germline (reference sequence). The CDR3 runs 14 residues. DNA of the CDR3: TGTGCCTGGAACAGGGGGGTCTCGGTCGCCGAGCAGTACTTC. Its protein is CAWNRGVSVAEQYF.

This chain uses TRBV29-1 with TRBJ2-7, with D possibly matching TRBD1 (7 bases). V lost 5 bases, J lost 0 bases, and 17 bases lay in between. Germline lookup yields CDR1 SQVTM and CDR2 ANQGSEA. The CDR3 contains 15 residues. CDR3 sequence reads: CSVFGGTAPSYEQYF. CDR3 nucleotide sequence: TGCAGCGTTTTTGGGGGGACAGCCCCCTCCTACGAGCAGTACTTC.

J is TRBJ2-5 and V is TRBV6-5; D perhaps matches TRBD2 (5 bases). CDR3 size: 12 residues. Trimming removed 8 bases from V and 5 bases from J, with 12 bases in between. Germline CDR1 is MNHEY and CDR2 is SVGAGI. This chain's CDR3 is CASAGLRETQYF. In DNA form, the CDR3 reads TGTGCCAGCGCGGGTTTGCGCGAGACCCAGTACTTC.

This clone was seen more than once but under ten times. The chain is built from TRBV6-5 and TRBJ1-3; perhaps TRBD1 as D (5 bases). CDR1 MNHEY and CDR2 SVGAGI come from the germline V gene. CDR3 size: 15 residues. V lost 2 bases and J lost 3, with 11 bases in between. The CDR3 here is CASSYGQGFGNTIYF. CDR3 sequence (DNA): TGTGCCAGCAGTTACGGCCAGGGTTTTGGAAACACCATATATTTT.

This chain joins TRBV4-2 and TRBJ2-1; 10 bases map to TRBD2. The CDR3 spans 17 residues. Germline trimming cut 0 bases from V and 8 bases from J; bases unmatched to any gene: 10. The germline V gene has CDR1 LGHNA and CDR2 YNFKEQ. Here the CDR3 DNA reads TGTGCCAGCAGCCAAGAGGGGCAGCGGGAGGGCCCGGATGAGCAGTTCTTC. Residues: CASSQEGQREGPDEQFF.

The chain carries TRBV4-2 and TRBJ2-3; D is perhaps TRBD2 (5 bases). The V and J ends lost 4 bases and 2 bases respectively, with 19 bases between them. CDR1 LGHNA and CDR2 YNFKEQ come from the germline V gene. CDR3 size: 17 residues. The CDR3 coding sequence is TGTGCCAGCAGCCCATCAAGGTTTGCGGACTTCACAGATACGCAGTATTTT. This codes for CASSPSRFADFTDTQYF.

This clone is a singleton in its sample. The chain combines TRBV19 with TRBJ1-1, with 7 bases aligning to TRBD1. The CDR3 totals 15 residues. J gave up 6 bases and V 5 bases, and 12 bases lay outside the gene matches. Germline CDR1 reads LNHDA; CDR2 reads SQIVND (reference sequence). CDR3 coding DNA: TGTGCCAGTAGTCACTTAGGAACAGGGGATGCTGAAGCTTTCTTT. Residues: CASSHLGTGDAEAFF.

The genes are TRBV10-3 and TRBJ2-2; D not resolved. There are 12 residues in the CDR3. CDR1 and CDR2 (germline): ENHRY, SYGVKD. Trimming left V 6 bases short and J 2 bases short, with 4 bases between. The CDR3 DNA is TGTGCCATCAGGACTAACACCGGGGAGCTGTTTTTT. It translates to CAIRTNTGELFF.

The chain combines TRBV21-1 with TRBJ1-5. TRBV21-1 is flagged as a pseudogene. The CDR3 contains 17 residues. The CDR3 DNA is TGTGCCAGCAGCAAAGTACGGAGGAGTGATAGCAATCAGCCCCAGCATTTT. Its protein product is CASSKVRRSDSNQPQHF.

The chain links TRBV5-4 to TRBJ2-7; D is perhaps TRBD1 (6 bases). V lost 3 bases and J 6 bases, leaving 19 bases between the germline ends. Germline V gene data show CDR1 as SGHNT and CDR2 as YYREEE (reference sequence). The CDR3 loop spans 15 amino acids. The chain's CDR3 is CASSWDRDTRGEQYF. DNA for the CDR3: TGTGCCAGCAGCTGGGACCGGGACACAAGGGGCGAGCAGTACTTC.

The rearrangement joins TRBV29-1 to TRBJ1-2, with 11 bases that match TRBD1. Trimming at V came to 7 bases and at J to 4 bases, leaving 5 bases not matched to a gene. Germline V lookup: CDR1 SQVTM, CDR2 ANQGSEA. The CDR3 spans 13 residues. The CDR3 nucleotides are TGCAGCGCCCGGACAGGGGGCAGCTATGGCTACACCTTC. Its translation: CSARTGGSYGYTF.

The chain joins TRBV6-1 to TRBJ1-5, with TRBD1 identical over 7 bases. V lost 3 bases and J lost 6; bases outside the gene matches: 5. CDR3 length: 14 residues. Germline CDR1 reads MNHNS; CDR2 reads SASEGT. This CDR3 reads CASSDRQGGQPQHF. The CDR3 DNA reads TGTGCCAGCAGTGATCGACAGGGCGGTCAGCCCCAGCATTTT.

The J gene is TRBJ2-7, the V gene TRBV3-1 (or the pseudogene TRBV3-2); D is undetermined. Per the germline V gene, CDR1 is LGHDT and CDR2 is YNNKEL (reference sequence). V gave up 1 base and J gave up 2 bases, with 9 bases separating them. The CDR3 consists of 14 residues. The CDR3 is CASSQGNNAYEQYF. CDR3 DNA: TGTGCCAGCAGCCAAGGTAACAACGCCTACGAGCAGTACTTC.

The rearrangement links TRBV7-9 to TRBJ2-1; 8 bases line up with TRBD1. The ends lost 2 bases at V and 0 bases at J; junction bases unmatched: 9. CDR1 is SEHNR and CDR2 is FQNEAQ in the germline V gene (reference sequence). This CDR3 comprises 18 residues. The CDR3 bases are TGTGCCAGCAGCTTATGGGGGACAGGAGGCGGCTCCTACAATGAGCAGTTCTTC. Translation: CASSLWGTGGGSYNEQFF.

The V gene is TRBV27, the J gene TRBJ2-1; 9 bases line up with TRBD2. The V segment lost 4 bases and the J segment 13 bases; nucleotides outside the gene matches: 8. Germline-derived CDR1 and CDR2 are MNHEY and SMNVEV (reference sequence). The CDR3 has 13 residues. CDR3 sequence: CASSYTRTSDQFF. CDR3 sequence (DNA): TGTGCCAGCAGTTACACCCGGACTAGCGATCAGTTCTTC.

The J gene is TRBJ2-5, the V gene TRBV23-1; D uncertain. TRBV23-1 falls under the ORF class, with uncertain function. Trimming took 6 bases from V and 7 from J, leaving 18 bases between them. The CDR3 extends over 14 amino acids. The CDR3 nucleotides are TGCGCCAGCAGCCGCCCTAGTCCCCGCAGGACCCAGTACTTC. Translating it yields CASSRPSPRRTQYF.

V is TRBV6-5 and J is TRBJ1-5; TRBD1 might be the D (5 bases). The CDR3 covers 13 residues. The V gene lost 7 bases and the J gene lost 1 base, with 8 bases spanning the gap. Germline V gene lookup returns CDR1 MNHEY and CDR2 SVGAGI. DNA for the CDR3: TGTGCCAGCATGGAGGGGAGCAATCAGCCCCAGCATTTT. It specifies CASMEGSNQPQHF.

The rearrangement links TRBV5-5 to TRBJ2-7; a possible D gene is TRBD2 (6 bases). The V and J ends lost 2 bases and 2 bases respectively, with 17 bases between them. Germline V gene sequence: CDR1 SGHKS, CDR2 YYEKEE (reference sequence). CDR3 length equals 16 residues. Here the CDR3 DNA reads TGTGCCAGCAGCTTCGGGGTTTCGCGGGGTCCCTACGAGCAGTACTTC. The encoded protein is CASSFGVSRGPYEQYF.

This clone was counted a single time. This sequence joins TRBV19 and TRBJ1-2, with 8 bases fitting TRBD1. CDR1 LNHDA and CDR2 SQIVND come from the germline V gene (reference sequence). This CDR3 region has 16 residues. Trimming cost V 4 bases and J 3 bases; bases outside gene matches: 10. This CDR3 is CASSTLWTGNDYGYTF. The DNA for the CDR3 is TGTGCCAGTAGTACGCTATGGACAGGGAATGACTATGGCTACACCTTC. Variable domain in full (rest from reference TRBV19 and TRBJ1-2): DGGITQSPKYLFRKEGQNVTLSCEQNLNHDAMYWYRQDPGQGLRLIYYSQIVNDFQKGDIAEGYSVSREKKESFPLTVTSAQKNPTAFYLCASSTLWTGNDYGYTFGSGTRLTVV.

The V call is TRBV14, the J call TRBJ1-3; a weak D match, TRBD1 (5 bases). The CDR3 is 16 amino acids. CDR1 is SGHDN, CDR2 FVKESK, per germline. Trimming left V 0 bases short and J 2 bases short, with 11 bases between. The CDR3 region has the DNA TGTGCCAGCAGCCAAGATCTCGGGGGAACTGGAAACACCATATATTTT. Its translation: CASSQDLGGTGNTIYF.

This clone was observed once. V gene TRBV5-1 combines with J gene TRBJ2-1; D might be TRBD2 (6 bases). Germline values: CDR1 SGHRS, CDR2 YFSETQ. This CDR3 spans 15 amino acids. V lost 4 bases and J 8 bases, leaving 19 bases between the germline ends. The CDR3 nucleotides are TGCGCCAGCAGCCCCGTCGCGGTCCCGGGGGATGAGCAGTTCTTC. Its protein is CASSPVAVPGDEQFF.

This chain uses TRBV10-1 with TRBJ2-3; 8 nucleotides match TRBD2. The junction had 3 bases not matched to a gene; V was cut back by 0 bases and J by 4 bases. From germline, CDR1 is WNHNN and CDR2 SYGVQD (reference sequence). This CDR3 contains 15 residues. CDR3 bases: TGCGCCAGCAGTGAGTCGGCGGGAGGTCCAGATACGCAGTATTTT. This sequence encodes CASSESAGGPDTQYF.

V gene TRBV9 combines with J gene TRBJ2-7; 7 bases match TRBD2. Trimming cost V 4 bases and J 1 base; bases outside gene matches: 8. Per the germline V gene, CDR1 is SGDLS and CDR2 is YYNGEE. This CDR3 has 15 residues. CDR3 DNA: TGTGCCAGCAGCCCCTCCGGCGGGGGTTCCTACGAGCAGTACTTC. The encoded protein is CASSPSGGGSYEQYF.

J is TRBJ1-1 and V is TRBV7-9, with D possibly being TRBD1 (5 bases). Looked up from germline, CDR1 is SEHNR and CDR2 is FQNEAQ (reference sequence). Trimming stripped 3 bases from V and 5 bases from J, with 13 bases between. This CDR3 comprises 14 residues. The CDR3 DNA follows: TGTGCCAGCAGCTTTGGGGGAGGGTTGACTGAAGCTTTCTTT. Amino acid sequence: CASSFGGGLTEAFF.

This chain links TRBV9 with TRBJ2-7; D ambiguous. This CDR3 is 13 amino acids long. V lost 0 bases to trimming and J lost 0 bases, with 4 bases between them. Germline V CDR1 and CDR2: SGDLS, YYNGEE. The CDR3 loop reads CASSVDISYEQYF. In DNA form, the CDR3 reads TGTGCCAGCAGCGTAGATATCTCCTACGAGCAGTACTTC.

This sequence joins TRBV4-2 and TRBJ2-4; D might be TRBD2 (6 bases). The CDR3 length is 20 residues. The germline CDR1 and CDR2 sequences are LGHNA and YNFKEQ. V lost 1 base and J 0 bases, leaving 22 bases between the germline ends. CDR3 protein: CASSQGGDLINFLAKNIQYF. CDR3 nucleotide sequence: TGTGCCAGCAGCCAAGGGGGGGACTTAATCAATTTCCTAGCCAAAAACATTCAGTACTTC.